This T cell receptor (beta chain) was documented in a study of T cells in Graves' hyperthyroidism and ophthalmopathy (dated 2019 in TCRdb). General notes on the study: Peripheral blood samples were taken at the time of initial diagnosis, prior to any treatment. An independent validation cohort of around 19 hyperthyroidism patients and about 15 patients who later progressed to ophthalmopathy tested prospective prediction of ophthalmopathy. TCR V-J signatures able to tell the groups apart were searched for in a discovery cohort of 95 or so patients, of whom around 42 had Graves' ophthalmopathy and 57 had stable Graves' hyperthyroidism. The study also compared thyroid tissue and blood T-cell repertoires from 5 to 7 Graves' hyperthyroidism patients. Once sampling was done, hyperthyroidism patients were given methimazole at a starting dose of 30 mg daily, whereas ophthalmopathy patients were given high-dose intravenous methylprednisolone. The paper reports TCR Vbeta CDR3 sequencing of 140 or so peripheral blood samples: over 40 ophthalmopathy, fewer than 85 hyperthyroidism and about 17 progressor patients. For training and testing, the 80 to 100 patients in the discovery cohort were randomly divided in a 7:3 ratio.

Amplification of TCR beta CDR3 regions was carried out from RNA transcripts. The TCR CDR3 was subjected to a first round of RT-PCR using the HTBI primer set and the Qiagen OneStep RT-PCR kit. A second multiplex PCR round built the libraries, followed by size selection and purification. Libraries were sequenced paired-end with 100 bp reads on an Illumina HiSeq2000. The published analysis was carried out like this. SOAPnuke was used to process the raw data, throwing out any read that contained adapters or uncalled bases, had a mean Phred below 15, or lacked an exact constant-primer or identifier match. High-quality paired reads were merged using COPE v1.2.5, and each unique nucleotide sequence was defined as a clonotype. MiTCR v1.1 was used to align the clonotypes against IMGT TRBV, TRBD and TRBJ reference segments. The analysis included only V-J combinations with a frequency above 0.0001, which together covered around 99% of the repertoires. The TCS score was defined as the ratio of F50 (clonal expansion) to E x V (chaos), calculated using BLOSUM62-based TCRdist between CDR3 peptides within each V-J. Welch's t-statistics and random forest reduced around 520 V-J features to 10 to 15, which were used in a naive Bayes classifier (R e1071). Thyroid-blood repertoire similarity was quantified with the Morisita-Horn index. The public reads were reanalyzed by TCRdb: fastp trimming at Q25, MiXCR alignment, in-frame beta chains only. Here each entry gathers all rows of one CDR3 protein and keeps the most common genes and DNA. What appears here as the V and J calls and clone size reflects TCRdb's work, not the paper's. The sample table shows roughly 100,000 distinct CDR3 sequences, and approximately 48% are seen once. The ten largest clonotypes hold about 25% of the sample.

The CDR3, cysteine through phenylalanine, is 15 amino acids long. The entry retains the CDR3 DNA only, 45 bases that are in frame from base 1. CDR1 and CDR2 were assigned from the germline V gene (reference sequence) as DFQATT and SNEGSKA. In regard to this clonotype: What this receptor recognizes is not known. Sequence at one end of the junction differs from germline and may be a read error.

Stable Graves' hyperthyroidism was defined as no progression to ophthalmopathy during 18 months of follow-up. Hyperthyroidism patients were newly diagnosed, had a disease duration of under 2 months, and were aged 18 to 65 years. Patients with uncontrolled infections, other autoimmune diseases, pregnancy or lactation were excluded. Clinical symptoms, serum thyroxine and TRAb, thyroid ultrasound, and orbital computed tomography formed the basis for the diagnoses. Ficoll-Paque density gradient centrifugation was used to isolate PBMCs from 10 ml of fresh peripheral blood. Trizol reagent was used to extract total RNA, and RNA quality was then checked on an Agilent 2100 Bioanalyzer. Overall study outcomes, separate from this receptor: Sample size was not statistically predetermined, and blinding of investigators to group allocation was not performed. A model built on a 13 V-J signature distinguished ophthalmopathy from stable hyperthyroidism, reaching 87.88% sensitivity and about 81% specificity in cross-validation and 80%/75% in testing. Most expanded thyroid clonotypes (frequency above 0.001) were also detected in blood, suggesting blood repertoires may reflect thyroid immune responses. In validation, the model predicted progression to ophthalmopathy a median of about 6.8 months before onset, with about 64% sensitivity and just under 75% specificity.

Sample: blood. This clonotype originated in a man aged 35 to 55 with Graves' hyperthyroidism. The chain was built from TRBV20-1 and TRBJ2-7; 9 of the junction bases match TRBD1. The CDR3 corresponds to CSARDRGTGSHEQYF. The DNA sequence is TGTAGTGCTAGAGATCGTGGGACAGGGAGCCACGAGCAGTACTTC.